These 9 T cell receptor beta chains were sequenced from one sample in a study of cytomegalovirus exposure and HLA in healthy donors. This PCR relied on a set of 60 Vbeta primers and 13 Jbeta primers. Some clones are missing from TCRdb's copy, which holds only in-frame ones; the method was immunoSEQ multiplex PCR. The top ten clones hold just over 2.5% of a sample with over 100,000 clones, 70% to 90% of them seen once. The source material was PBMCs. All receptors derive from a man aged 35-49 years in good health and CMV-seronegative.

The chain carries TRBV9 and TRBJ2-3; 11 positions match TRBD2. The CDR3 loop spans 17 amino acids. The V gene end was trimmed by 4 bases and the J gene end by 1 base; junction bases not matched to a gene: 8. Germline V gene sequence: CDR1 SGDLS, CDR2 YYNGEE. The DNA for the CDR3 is TGTGCCAGCAGCAGGGGTTCACTAGCGGGGGGCACAGATACGCAGTATTTT. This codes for CASSRGSLAGGTDTQYF. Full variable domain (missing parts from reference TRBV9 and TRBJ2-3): DSGVTQTPKHLITATGQRVTLRCSPRSGDLSVYWYQQSLDQGLQFLIQYYNGEERAKGNILERFSAQQFPDLHSELNLSSLELGDSALYFCASSRGSLAGGTDTQYFGPGTRLTVL.

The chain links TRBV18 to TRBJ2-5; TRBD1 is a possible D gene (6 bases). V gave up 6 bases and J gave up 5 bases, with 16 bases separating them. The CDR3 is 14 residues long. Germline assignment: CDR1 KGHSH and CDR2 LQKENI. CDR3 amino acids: CASSLGSGQETQYF. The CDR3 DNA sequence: TGTGCCAGCTCCCTTGGGAGCGGACAGGAGACCCAGTACTTC. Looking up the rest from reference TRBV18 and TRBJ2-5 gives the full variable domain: NAGVMQNPRHLVRRRGQEARLRCSPMKGHSHVYWYRQLPEEGLKFMVYLQKENIIDESGMPKERFSAEFPKEGPSILRIQQVVRGDSAAYFCASSLGSGQETQYFGPGTRLLVL.

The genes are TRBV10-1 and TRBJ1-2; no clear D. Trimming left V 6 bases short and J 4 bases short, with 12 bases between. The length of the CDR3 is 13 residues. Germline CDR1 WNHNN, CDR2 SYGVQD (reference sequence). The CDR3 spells CASSPEAPYGYTF. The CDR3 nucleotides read TGCGCCAGCAGCCCGGAGGCTCCCTATGGCTACACCTTC.

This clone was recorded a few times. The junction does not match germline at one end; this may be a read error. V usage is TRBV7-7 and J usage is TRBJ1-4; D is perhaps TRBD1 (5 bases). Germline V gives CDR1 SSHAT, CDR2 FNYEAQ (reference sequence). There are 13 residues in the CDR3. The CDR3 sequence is CASSLDRNEKLFF. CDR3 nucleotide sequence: TGTGCTAGCAGCTTAGACAGAAATGAAAAACTGTTTTTT.

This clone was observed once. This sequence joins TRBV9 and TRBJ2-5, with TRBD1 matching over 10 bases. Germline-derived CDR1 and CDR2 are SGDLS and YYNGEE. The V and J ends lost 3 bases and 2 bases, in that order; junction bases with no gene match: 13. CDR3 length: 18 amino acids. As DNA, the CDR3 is TGTGCCAGCAGCGGCGATCCGACAGGGGGCGGAAAGCAAGAGACCCAGTACTTC. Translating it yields CASSGDPTGGGKQETQYF.

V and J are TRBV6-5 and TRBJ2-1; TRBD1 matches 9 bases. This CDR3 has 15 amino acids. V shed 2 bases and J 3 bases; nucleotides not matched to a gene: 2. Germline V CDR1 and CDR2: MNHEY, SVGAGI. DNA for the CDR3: TGTGCCAGCAGTTACAGGGACAGGGTCTACAATGAGCAGTTCTTC. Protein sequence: CASSYRDRVYNEQFF.

CDR3 residues: CASSYPPGLAPEQFF. CDR3 DNA: TGCGCCAGCAGCTATCCTCCGGGACTAGCTCCTGAGCAGTTCTTC. The chain joins TRBV4-1 to TRBJ2-1, with 9 bases fitting TRBD2. From germline, CDR1 is MGHRA and CDR2 YSYEKL. V shed 5 bases and J 9 bases; nucleotides not matched to a gene: 11. The CDR3 totals 15 residues.

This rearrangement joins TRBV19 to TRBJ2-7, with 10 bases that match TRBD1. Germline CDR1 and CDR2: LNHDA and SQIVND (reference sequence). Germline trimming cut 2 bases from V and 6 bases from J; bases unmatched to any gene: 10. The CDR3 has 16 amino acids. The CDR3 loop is CASSITGQGVVGEQYF. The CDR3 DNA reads TGTGCCAGTAGTATAACAGGACAGGGGGTTGTTGGCGAGCAGTACTTC.

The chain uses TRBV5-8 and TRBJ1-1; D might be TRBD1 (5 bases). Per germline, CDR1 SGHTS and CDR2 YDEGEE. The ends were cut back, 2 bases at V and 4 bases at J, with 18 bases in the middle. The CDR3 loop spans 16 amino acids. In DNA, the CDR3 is TGTGCCAGCAGCTTCGCGGTTGGGGCCCGGAGCACTGAAGCTTTCTTT. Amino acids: CASSFAVGARSTEAFF. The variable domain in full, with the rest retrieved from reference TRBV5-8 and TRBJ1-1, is EAGVTQSPTHLIKTRGQQATLRCSPISGHTSVYWYQQALGLGLQFLLWYDEGEERNRGNFPPRFSGRQFPNYSSELNVNALELEDSALYLCASSFAVGARSTEAFFGQGTRLTVV.